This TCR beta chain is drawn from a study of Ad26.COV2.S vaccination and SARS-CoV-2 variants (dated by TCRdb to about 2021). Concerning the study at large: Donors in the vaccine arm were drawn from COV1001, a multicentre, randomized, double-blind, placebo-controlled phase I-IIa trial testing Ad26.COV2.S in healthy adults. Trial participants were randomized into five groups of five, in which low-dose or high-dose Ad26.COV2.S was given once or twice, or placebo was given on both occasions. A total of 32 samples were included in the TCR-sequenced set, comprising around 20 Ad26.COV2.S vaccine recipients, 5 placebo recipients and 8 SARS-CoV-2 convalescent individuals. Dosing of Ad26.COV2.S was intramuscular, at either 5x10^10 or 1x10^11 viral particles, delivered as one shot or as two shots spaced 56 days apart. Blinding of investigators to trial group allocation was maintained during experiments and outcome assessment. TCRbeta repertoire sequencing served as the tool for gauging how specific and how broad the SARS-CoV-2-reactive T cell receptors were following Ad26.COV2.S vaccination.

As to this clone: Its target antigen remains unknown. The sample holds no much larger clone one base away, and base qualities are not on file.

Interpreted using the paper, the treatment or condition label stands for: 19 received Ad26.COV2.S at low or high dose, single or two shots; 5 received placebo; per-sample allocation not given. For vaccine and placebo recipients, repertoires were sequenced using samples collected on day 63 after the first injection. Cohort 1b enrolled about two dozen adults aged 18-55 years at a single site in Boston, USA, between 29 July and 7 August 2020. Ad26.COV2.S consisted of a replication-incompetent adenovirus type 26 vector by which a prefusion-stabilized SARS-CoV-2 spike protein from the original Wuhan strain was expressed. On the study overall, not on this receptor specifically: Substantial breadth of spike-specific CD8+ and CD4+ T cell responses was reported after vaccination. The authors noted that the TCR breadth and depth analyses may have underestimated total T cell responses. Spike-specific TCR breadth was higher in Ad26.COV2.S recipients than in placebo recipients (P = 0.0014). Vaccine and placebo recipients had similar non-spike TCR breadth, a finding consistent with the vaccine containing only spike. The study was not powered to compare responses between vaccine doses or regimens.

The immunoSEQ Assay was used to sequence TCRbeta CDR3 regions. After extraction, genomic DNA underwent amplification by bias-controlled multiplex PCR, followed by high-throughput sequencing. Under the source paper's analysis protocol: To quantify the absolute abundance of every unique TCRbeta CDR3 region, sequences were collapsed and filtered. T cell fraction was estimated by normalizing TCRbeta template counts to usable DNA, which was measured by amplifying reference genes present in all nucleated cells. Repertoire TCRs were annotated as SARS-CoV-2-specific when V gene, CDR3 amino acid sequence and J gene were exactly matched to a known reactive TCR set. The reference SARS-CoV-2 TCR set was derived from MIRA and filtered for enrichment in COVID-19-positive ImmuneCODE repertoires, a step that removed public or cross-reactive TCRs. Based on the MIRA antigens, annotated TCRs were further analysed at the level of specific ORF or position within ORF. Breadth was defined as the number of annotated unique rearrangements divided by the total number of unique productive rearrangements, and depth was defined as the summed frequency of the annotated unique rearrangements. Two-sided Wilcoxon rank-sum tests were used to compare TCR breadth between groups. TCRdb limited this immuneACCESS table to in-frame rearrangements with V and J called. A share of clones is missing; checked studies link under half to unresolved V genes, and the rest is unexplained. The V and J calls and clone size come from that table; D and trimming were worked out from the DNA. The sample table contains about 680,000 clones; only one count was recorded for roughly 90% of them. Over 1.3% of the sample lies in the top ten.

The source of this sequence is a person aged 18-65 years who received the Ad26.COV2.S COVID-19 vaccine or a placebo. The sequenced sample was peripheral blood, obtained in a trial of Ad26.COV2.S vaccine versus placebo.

The nucleotides read TGTGCCACCTCCGGGACAGCCAGAAACACTGAAGCTTTCTTT. It specifies CATSGTARNTEAFF. The chain uses TRBV27 and TRBJ1-1, with TRBD1 identical over 7 junction bases. The CDR3 contains 14 residues, cysteine and phenylalanine counted. The DNA shown is the 42-base CDR3, in frame from base 1. CDR1 and CDR2, looked up from the germline V gene (reference sequence), are MNHEY and SMNVEV. Here V drops 10 bases and J drops 2 bases, and the junction holds 10 bases not matched to any gene.